Below are 7 T cell receptor beta chains sequenced from a single sample in a study of T cell repertoires in cytomegalovirus infection. Antigens of these TCRs are unknown. MiXCR was run by TCRdb on the reads, yielding one entry per CDR3 protein. Here the sample spans about 34,000 distinct CDR3 sequences, about 48% being singletons. This specimen was CD8+ T cells from cultured PBMCs, taken from culture after CMV antigen stimulation. The receptors were gathered from a human donor in good health (CMV status not recorded). Some clones in this sample may be carry-over from other donors' samples.

The chain couples TRBV7-2 to TRBJ2-1, with 11 bases fitting TRBD2. The CDR3 spans 16 residues. V trimming: 4 bases; J trimming: 5 bases; junction bases outside the gene matches: 7. In germline, CDR1 is SGHTA, CDR2 FQGNSA. CDR3 protein: CASSSKLAGVDNEQFF. The CDR3 DNA sequence: TGTGCCAGCAGCTCGAAACTAGCGGGAGTGGACAATGAGCAGTTCTTC.

The chain is built from TRBV6-6 and TRBJ1-6; 8 nucleotides agree with TRBD1. V lost 6 bases to trimming and J lost 5 bases; unmatched junction nucleotides: 6. The CDR3 sequence is 15 residues long. CDR1 and CDR2 from the germline V gene are MNHNY and SVGAGI (reference sequence). The CDR3 DNA reads as TGTGCCAGCAGGCGAGGACAGGGAAATAATTCACCCCTCCACTTT. This translates into CASRRGQGNNSPLHF.

The chain links TRBV7-9 to TRBJ2-1; tentatively, D is TRBD1 (5 bases). In germline, CDR1 is SEHNR, CDR2 FQNEAQ (reference sequence). The length of the CDR3 is 12 residues. V shed 5 bases and J shed 8 bases, with 10 bases lying between them. CDR3 sequence (DNA): TGTGCCAGCAGCGACTGGGGCGATGAGCAGTTCTTC. It is translated as CASSDWGDEQFF.

V is TRBV20-1 and J is TRBJ2-4; perhaps TRBD2 as D (5 bases). V lost 6 bases, J lost 1 base, and 16 bases lay in between. Germline V gene sequence: CDR1 DFQATT, CDR2 SNEGSKA (reference sequence). The CDR3 consists of 15 residues. In DNA form, the CDR3 reads TGCAGTGCCTCGCAAGGGCGGGCGGCCAAAAACATTCAGTACTTC. Its translation is CSASQGRAAKNIQYF.

Notes on this clonotype: This may stem from a read error, because a much larger clone lies one nucleotide away. The chain uses TRBV7-2 and TRBJ2-4, with TRBD1 as a possible D gene (5 bases). The CDR3 spans 14 residues. The V gene's germline CDR1 is SGHTA and CDR2 FQGNSA. CDR3 protein: CVSSPREGVNIQYF. In DNA form, the CDR3 reads TGTGTCAGCAGCCCTCGAGAAGGGGTAAACATTCAGTACTTC.

V usage is TRBV20-1 and J usage is TRBJ2-7, with 13 positions matching TRBD2. Trimming took 5 bases from V and 9 from J; bases not matched to a gene: 22. The CDR3 runs 18 residues. Germline V CDR1 and CDR2: DFQATT, SNEGSKA (reference sequence). Here the CDR3 reads CSALRTSGGPNRPTGQYF. CDR3 coding DNA: TGCAGTGCTCTGCGGACTAGCGGGGGCCCGAATCGACCTACGGGGCAGTACTTC.

Relative to its sample, this clonotype is medium-sized. The gene calls are TRBV7-9 and TRBJ2-7, with TRBD1 matching 10 bases. V lost 3 bases and J lost 0; bases outside the gene matches: 2. This CDR3 is 15 amino acids long. Germline V lookup: CDR1 SEHNR, CDR2 FQNEAQ (reference sequence). The CDR3 here is CASSFRTGGSYEQYF. The DNA for the CDR3 is TGTGCCAGCAGCTTTAGGACAGGGGGCTCCTACGAGCAGTACTTC.